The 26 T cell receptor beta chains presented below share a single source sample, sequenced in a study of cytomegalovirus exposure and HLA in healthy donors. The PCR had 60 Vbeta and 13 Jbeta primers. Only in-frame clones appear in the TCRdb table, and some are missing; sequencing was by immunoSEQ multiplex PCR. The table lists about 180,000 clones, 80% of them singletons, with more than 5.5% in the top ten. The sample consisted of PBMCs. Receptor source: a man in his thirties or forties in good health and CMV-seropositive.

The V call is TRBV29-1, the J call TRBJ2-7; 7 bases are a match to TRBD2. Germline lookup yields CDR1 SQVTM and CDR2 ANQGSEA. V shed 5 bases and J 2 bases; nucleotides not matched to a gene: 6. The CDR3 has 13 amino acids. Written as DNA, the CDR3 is TGCAGCGTTTCGGGAGGCACTACCTACGAGCAGTACTTC. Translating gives CSVSGGTTYEQYF.

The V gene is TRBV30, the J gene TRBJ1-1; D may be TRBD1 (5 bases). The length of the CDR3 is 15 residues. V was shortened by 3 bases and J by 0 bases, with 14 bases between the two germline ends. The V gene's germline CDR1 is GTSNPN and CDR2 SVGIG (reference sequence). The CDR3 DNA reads TGTGCCTGGAGCTCCAGGGTGGTCATGAACACTGAAGCTTTCTTT. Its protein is CAWSSRVVMNTEAFF.

For the CDR3, the DNA is TGTGCCAGCAGCCAAAGCTACGAATCTGGAAACACCATATATTTT. It codes for CASSQSYESGNTIYF. V is TRBV7-9 and J is TRBJ1-3, with no clear D. Trimming cost V 5 bases and J 1 base, with 12 bases left between them. This CDR3 has 15 residues. Germline CDR1 reads SEHNR; CDR2 reads FQNEAQ (reference sequence). Full variable domain (outside the CDR3, taken from reference TRBV7-9 and TRBJ1-3): DTGVSQNPRHKITKRGQNVTFRCDPISEHNRLYWYRQTLGQGPEFLTYFQNEAQLEKSRLLSDRFSAERPKGSFSTLEIQRTEQGDSAMYLCASSQSYESGNTIYFGEGSWLTVV.

The CDR3 coding sequence is TGTGCCAGCACCCATCAAGGGGCGTCCTACAATGAGCAGTTCTTC. This codes for CASTHQGASYNEQFF. The V call is TRBV27, the J call TRBJ2-1; D perhaps matches TRBD1 (5 bases). The germline V and J ends were trimmed by 7 bases and 1 base, with 14 bases remaining between them. The CDR3 is made up of 15 amino acids. CDR1 is MNHEY and CDR2 is SMNVEV in the germline V gene (reference sequence).

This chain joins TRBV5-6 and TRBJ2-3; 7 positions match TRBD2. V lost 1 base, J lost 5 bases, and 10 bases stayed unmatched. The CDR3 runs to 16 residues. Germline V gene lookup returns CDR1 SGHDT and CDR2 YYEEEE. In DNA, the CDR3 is TGTGCCAGCAGCTTGATAGAAGGGAGGGCCGAAGATACGCAGTATTTT. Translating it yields CASSLIEGRAEDTQYF.

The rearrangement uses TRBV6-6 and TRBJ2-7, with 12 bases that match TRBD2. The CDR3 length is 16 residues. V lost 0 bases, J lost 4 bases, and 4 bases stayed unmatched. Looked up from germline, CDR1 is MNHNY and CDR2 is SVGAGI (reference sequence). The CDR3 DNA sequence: TGTGCCAGCAGTTACTCGAGGCTAGCGGGAGGGTACGAGCAGTACTTC. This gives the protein CASSYSRLAGGYEQYF.

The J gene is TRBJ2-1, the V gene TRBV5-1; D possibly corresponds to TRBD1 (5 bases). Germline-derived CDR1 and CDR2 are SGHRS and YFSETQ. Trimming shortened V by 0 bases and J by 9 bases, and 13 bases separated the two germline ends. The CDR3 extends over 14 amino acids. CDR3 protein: CASSLGQGTSEQFF. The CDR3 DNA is TGCGCCAGCAGCTTGGGGCAGGGAACGAGTGAGCAGTTCTTC.

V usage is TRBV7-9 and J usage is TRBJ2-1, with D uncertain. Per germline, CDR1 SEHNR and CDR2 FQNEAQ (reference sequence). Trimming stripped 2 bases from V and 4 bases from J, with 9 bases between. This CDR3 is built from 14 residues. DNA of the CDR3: TGTGCCAGCAGCTTATCCCGACTGTACAATGAGCAGTTCTTC. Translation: CASSLSRLYNEQFF. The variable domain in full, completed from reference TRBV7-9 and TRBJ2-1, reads DTGVSQNPRHKITKRGQNVTFRCDPISEHNRLYWYRQTLGQGPEFLTYFQNEAQLEKSRLLSDRFSAERPKGSFSTLEIQRTEQGDSAMYLCASSLSRLYNEQFFGPGTRLTVL.

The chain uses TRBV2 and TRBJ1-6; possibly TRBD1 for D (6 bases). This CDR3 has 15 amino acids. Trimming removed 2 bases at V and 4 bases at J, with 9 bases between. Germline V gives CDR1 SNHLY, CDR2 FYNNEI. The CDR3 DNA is TGTGCCAGCAGTGAACTAGGACAGTATAATTCACCCCTCCACTTT. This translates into CASSELGQYNSPLHF.

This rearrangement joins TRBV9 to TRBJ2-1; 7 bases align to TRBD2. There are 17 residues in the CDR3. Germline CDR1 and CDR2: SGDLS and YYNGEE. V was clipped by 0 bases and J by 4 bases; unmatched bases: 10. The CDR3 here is CASSVATRASGYNEQFF. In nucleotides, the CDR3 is TGTGCCAGCAGCGTAGCTACTAGGGCTAGCGGATACAATGAGCAGTTCTTC.

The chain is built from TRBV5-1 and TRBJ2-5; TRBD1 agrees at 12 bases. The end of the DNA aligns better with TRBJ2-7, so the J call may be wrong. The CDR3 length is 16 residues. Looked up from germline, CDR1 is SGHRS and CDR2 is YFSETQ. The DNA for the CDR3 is TGCGCCAGCAGCTCGATCCGGGACAGGGGGCTCTACGAGCAGTACTTC. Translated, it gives CASSSIRDRGLYEQYF.

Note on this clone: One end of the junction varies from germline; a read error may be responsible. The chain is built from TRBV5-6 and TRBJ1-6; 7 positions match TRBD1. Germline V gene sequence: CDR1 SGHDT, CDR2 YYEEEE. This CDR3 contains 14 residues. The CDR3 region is CASSLDRSNSPLHF. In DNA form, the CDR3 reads TGTGCCAGCAGTTTGGACAGGAGTAATTCACCCCTCCACTTT.

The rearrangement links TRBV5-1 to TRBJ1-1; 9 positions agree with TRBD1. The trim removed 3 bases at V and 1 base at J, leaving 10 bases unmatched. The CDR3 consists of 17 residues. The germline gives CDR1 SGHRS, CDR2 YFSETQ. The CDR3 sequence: CASSYDRGQGGNTEAFF. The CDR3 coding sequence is TGCGCCAGCAGCTACGACAGGGGACAGGGTGGGAACACTGAAGCTTTCTTT.

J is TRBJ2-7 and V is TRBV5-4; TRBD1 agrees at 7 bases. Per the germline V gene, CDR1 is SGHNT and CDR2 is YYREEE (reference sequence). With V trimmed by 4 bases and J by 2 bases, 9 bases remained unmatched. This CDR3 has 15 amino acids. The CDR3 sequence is CASSQPGQLTYEQYF. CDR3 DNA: TGTGCCAGCAGCCAACCGGGACAGCTAACCTACGAGCAGTACTTC.

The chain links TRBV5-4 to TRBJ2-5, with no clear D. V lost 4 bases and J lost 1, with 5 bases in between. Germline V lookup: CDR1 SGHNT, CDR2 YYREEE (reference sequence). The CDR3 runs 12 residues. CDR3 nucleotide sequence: TGTGCCAGCAGCGTACTCCAAGAGACCCAGTACTTC. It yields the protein CASSVLQETQYF.

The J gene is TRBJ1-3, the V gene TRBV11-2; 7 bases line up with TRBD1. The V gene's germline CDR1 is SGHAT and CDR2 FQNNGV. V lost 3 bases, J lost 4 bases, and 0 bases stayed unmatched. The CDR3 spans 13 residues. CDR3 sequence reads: CASSLDRGNTIYF. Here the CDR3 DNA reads TGTGCCAGCAGCTTGGACAGGGGAAACACCATATATTTT.

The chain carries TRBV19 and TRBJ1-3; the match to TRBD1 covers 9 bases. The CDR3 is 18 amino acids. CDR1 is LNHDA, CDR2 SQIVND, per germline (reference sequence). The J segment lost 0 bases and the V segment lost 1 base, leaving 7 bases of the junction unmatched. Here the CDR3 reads CASSIASGTGISGNTIYF. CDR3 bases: TGTGCCAGTAGTATAGCTTCCGGGACAGGGATCTCTGGAAACACCATATATTTT.

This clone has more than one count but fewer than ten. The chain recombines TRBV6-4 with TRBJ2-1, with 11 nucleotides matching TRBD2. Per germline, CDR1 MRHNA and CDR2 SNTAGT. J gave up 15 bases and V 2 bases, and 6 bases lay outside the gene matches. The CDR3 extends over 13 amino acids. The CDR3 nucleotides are TGTGCCAGCAGTGACCTTAGCGGGAGGGCCCTGTTCTTC. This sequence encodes CASSDLSGRALFF.

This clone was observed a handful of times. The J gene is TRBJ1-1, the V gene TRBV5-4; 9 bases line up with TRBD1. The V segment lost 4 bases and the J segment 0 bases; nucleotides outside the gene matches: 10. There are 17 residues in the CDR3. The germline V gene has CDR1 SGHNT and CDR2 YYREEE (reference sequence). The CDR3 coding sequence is TGTGCCAGCAGCCTCGGACAGGGGAACGGCATGAACACTGAAGCTTTCTTT. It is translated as CASSLGQGNGMNTEAFF.

The CDR3 spells CASSESSGRYEQYF. CDR3 bases: TGTGCCAGCAGCGAGTCTAGCGGGAGGTACGAGCAGTACTTC. The rearrangement uses TRBV9 and TRBJ2-7, with 11 bases aligning to TRBD2. Germline loops: CDR1 SGDLS, CDR2 YYNGEE. With 3 bases clipped from V and 4 bases from J, the junction kept 3 bases outside the gene matches. There are 14 residues in the CDR3.

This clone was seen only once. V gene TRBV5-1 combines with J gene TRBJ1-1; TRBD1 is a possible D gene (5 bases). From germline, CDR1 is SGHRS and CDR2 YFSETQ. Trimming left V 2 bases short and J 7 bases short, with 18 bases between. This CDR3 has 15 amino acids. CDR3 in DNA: TGCGCCAGCAGCTTCGGGCAGGGTAGAACAGGTGAAGCTTTCTTT. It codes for CASSFGQGRTGEAFF. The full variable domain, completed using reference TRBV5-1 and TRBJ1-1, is KAGVTQTPRYLIKTRGQQVTLSCSPISGHRSVSWYQQTPGQGLQFLFEYFSETQRNKGNFPGRFSGRQFSNSRSEMNVSTLELGDSALYLCASSFGQGRTGEAFFGQGTRLTVV.

The DNA of the CDR3 is TGCGCCAGCAGCCAAGTGGGGGGTGAAAACTATGGCTACACCTTC. Amino acid sequence: CASSQVGGENYGYTF. The chain employs TRBV4-1 and TRBJ1-2; maybe TRBD1 (5 bases). Germline loops: CDR1 MGHRA, CDR2 YSYEKL. The CDR3 length is 15 residues. The V gene lost 1 base and the J gene lost 2 bases, with 11 bases spanning the gap.

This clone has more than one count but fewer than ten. The CDR3 DNA reads as TGTGCCAGCAGCTTAGCGGGAGGGTTACGGGAGACCCAGTACTTC. It codes for CASSLAGGLRETQYF. The chain couples TRBV11-1 to TRBJ2-5; 7 nucleotides match TRBD2. The CDR3 extends over 15 amino acids. The germline gives CDR1 SGHAT, CDR2 FQDESV (reference sequence). The V and J ends lost 0 bases and 5 bases, in that order; junction bases with no gene match: 6.

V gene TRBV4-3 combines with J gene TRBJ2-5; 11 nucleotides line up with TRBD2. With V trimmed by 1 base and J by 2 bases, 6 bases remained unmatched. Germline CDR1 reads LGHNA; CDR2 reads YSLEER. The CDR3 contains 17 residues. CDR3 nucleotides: TGCGCCAGCAGCCAAGGATTGGGACTAGCGGCGCAAGAGACCCAGTACTTC. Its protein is CASSQGLGLAAQETQYF.

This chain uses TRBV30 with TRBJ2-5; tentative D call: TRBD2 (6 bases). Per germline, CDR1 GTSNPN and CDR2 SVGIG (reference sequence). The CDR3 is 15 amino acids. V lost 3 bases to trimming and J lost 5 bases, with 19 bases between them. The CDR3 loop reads CAWSGGAVLGETQYF. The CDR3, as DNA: TGTGCCTGGAGCGGGGGAGCGGTCTTGGGGGAGACCCAGTACTTC.

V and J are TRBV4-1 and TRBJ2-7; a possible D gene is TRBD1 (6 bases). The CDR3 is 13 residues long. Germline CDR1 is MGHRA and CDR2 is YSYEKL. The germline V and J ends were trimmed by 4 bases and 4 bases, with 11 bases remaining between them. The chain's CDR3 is CASSRDKAYEQYF. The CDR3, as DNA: TGCGCCAGCAGCCGGGACAAAGCTTACGAGCAGTACTTC.